Listed here are 22 T cell receptor beta chains from one sample, sequenced in a study of blood T cell repertoires in COVID-19. Repertoires were generated with immunoSEQ multiplex PCR, while TCRdb's copy carries only in-frame clones and drops some. The sample includes roughly 180,000 clones, around 85% of them seen just once. The sequencing input was peripheral blood. The origin of the receptors is a man aged 60 to 69 with acute or convalescent COVID-19.

The chain joins TRBV1 to TRBJ2-3; TRBD2, the table's D call, lacks a check against the DNA. TRBV1 is designated a pseudogene. There are 19 residues in the CDR3. CDR3 residues: CTSSPLLGAGPKHTDTQYF. The CDR3 nucleotides are TGCACCAGCAGCCCCCTTCTCGGCGCGGGCCCTAAGCACACAGATACGCAGTATTTT.

V gene TRBV28 combines with J gene TRBJ2-7, with TRBD1 identical over 7 bases. Per the germline V gene, CDR1 is MDHEN and CDR2 is SYDVKM. This CDR3 has 15 amino acids. The ends lost 7 bases at V and 2 bases at J; junction bases unmatched: 11. The chain's CDR3 is CASTSRDSQPYEQYF. In DNA form, the CDR3 reads TGTGCCAGCACGTCCCGGGACAGTCAACCCTACGAGCAGTACTTC.

The chain joins TRBV10-3 to TRBJ2-1, with TRBD1 identical over 9 bases. Germline assignment: CDR1 ENHRY and CDR2 SYGVKD. This CDR3 has 19 amino acids. The junction had 9 bases not matched to a gene; V was cut back by 0 bases and J by 0 bases. The CDR3 DNA reads as TGTGCCATCAGTGAGTCCGTGGGACAGGGAGGGCCCTCCTACAATGAGCAGTTCTTC. Its translation: CAISESVGQGGPSYNEQFF.

The V and J genes are TRBV11-2 and TRBJ2-7, with 12 bases aligning to TRBD2. The V and J ends lost 7 bases and 5 bases, in that order; junction bases with no gene match: 6. This CDR3 is built from 14 residues. Germline V gives CDR1 SGHAT, CDR2 FQNNGV. CDR3 in amino acids: CASNLAGGPHEQYF. The CDR3 coding sequence is TGTGCCAGCAATCTAGCGGGAGGGCCCCACGAGCAGTACTTC.

The chain carries TRBV5-1 and TRBJ2-7; the D gene is possibly TRBD1 (6 bases). The CDR3 length is 16 residues. V was cut by 4 bases and J by 0 bases, with 17 bases left in between. CDR1 SGHRS and CDR2 YFSETQ come from the germline V gene. CDR3: CASSPKVTGSSYEQYF. Written as DNA, the CDR3 is TGCGCCAGCAGCCCCAAGGTGACAGGAAGCTCCTACGAGCAGTACTTC.

The rearrangement joins TRBV6-5 to TRBJ1-3; the D gene is possibly TRBD1 (6 bases). V lost 5 bases and J lost 2, with 13 bases in between. From germline, CDR1 is MNHEY and CDR2 SVGAGI. The CDR3 is made up of 15 amino acids. The CDR3 coding sequence is TGTGCCAGCAGTCAAACGCGGGGGCCTGGAAACACCATATATTTT. Its protein product is CASSQTRGPGNTIYF.

The CDR3 spells CASSSPSNYGYTF. CDR3 bases: TGTGCCAGCAGCTCCCCGAGTAACTATGGCTACACCTTC. V usage is TRBV3-1 (or the pseudogene TRBV3-2) and J usage is TRBJ1-2; D not certain. With 5 bases removed from V and 1 base from J, the gap between germline ends came to 8 bases. Germline values: CDR1 LGHDT, CDR2 YNNKEL (reference sequence). This CDR3 is 13 amino acids long.

The V gene is TRBV3-1 (or the pseudogene TRBV3-2), the J gene TRBJ1-2, with D uncertain. Germline CDR1 reads LGHDT; CDR2 reads YNNKEL (reference sequence). V gave up 4 bases and J gave up 8 bases, with 11 bases separating them. The CDR3 contains 12 residues. In DNA, the CDR3 is TGTGCCAGCAGCCCCTCGTCTGGCGGCTACACCTTC. It translates to CASSPSSGGYTF.

The chain has TRBV28 and TRBJ2-1; no firm D call. Germline CDR1 reads MDHEN; CDR2 reads SYDVKM. The CDR3 sequence is 14 residues long. The V end lost 5 bases, the J end lost 0 bases, and 8 bases lay between the germline ends. The CDR3 reads CASSLRTSYNEQFF. In DNA form, the CDR3 reads TGTGCCAGCAGTCTGAGAACCTCCTACAATGAGCAGTTCTTC.

The chain recombines TRBV5-3 with TRBJ2-1; 12 bases are shared with TRBD2. TRBV5-3 is designated an ORF whose function remains uncertain. V dropped 0 bases and J dropped 0; count of bases not matched to a gene: 13. This CDR3 region has 21 residues. The CDR3 protein is CARSLARLAGEGSSSYNEQFF. CDR3 bases: TGTGCCAGAAGCTTGGCCCGACTAGCGGGAGAGGGATCGAGCTCCTACAATGAGCAGTTCTTC.

This rearrangement joins TRBV28 to TRBJ2-2, with 9 bases matching TRBD1. The ends lost 8 bases at V and 4 bases at J; junction bases unmatched: 8. The CDR3 extends over 15 amino acids. From germline, CDR1 is MDHEN and CDR2 SYDVKM. CDR3 residues: CASVIGQGFTGELFF. The CDR3 DNA reads as TGTGCCAGCGTTATCGGACAGGGGTTCACCGGGGAGCTGTTTTTT.

The chain couples TRBV24-1 to TRBJ2-1, with 7 bases fitting TRBD1. The CDR3 extends over 15 amino acids. V gave up 4 bases and J gave up 9 bases; unmatched junction bases: 11. Germline lookup yields CDR1 KGHDR and CDR2 SFDVKD. The CDR3 coding sequence is TGTGCCACCAGTGACAGACAGGGTGGCCGGGGTGAGCAGTTCTTC. Translating gives CATSDRQGGRGEQFF.

The chain has TRBV19 and TRBJ2-1; TRBD1 might be the D (5 bases). CDR1 is LNHDA and CDR2 is SQIVND in the germline V gene (reference sequence). This CDR3 region has 15 residues. V was clipped by 3 bases and J by 5 bases, with 14 bases between them. This CDR3 reads CASSIIRGTHNEQFF. The CDR3 DNA reads TGTGCCAGTAGTATCATAAGGGGAACCCACAATGAGCAGTTCTTC.

The rearrangement joins TRBV6-5 to TRBJ1-1; D is ambiguous. Trimming left V 2 bases short and J 0 bases short, with 13 bases between. The CDR3 spans 16 residues. CDR1 is MNHEY, CDR2 SVGAGI, per germline. The CDR3, as DNA: TGTGCCAGCAGTTACACGGGGATGAGCATGAACACTGAAGCTTTCTTT. Translation gives CASSYTGMSMNTEAFF.

The chain couples TRBV2 to TRBJ2-5, with TRBD1 identical over 8 bases. Germline assignment: CDR1 SNHLY and CDR2 FYNNEI. The J segment lost 5 bases and the V segment lost 6 bases, leaving 2 bases of the junction unmatched. The CDR3 sequence is 12 residues long. The CDR3 region has the DNA TGTGCCAGCAGGCGGGACAGGGAGACCCAGTACTTC. Encoded protein: CASRRDRETQYF.

The chain recombines TRBV24-1 with TRBJ1-5; no definite D call. This CDR3 region has 14 residues. Germline CDR1 reads KGHDR; CDR2 reads SFDVKD. V lost 6 bases, J lost 7 bases, and 15 bases lay in between. CDR3 residues: CATSPSGEHQPQHF. CDR3 nucleotides: TGTGCCACCAGTCCCTCCGGGGAACACCAGCCCCAGCATTTT.

This clone was picked up a small number of times. The rearrangement links TRBV28 to TRBJ2-7, with TRBD2 matching over 10 bases. J lost 3 bases, V lost 3 bases, and 2 bases had no gene match. This CDR3 contains 14 residues. Germline values: CDR1 MDHEN, CDR2 SYDVKM. In DNA, the CDR3 is TGTGCCAGCAGTTTCGCTAGCGGGGGCTACGAGCAGTACTTC. This codes for CASSFASGGYEQYF.

The V and J genes are TRBV2 and TRBJ1-2, with 10 bases identical to TRBD1. Trimming cost V 8 bases and J 5 bases; bases outside gene matches: 8. CDR3 length: 14 residues. The germline gives CDR1 SNHLY, CDR2 FYNNEI. Here the CDR3 DNA reads TGTGCCAGCCTCCAGACAGGGGGCAGGTATGGCTACACCTTC. It specifies CASLQTGGRYGYTF.

The V gene is TRBV29-1, the J gene TRBJ2-1; TRBD1 agrees at 8 bases. In germline, CDR1 is SQVTM, CDR2 ANQGSEA. The CDR3 is made up of 13 amino acids. J lost 6 bases, V lost 3 bases, and 4 bases had no gene match. CDR3 nucleotide sequence: TGCAGCGTTGACAGGGGGCGCCTCAATGAGCAGTTCTTC. Its translation is CSVDRGRLNEQFF.

This clone was found once. The chain has TRBV27 and TRBJ1-3; a possible D gene is TRBD1 (6 bases). The length of the CDR3 is 13 residues. CDR1 and CDR2 (germline): MNHEY, SMNVEV (reference sequence). Deletions cut 9 bases from V and 4 bases from J, with 13 bases between. This CDR3 reads CASPGVYGNTIYF. In DNA, the CDR3 is TGTGCCAGTCCAGGGGTGTACGGAAACACCATATATTTT.

The chain combines TRBV9 with TRBJ2-2, with D tentatively TRBD2 (6 bases). The CDR3 covers 15 residues. Germline assignment: CDR1 SGDLS and CDR2 YYNGEE. Trimming cost V 4 bases and J 3 bases, with 13 bases left between them. CDR3 region: CASSPSWEDTGELFF. As DNA, the CDR3 is TGTGCCAGCAGCCCCTCGTGGGAGGACACCGGGGAGCTGTTTTTT.

The V gene is TRBV28, the J gene TRBJ1-5; D is unclear. Germline V gene lookup returns CDR1 MDHEN and CDR2 SYDVKM. Trimming left V 5 bases short and J 0 bases short, with 14 bases between. CDR3 length: 16 residues. The CDR3, as DNA: TGTGCCAGCAGTCTCACGGGGATTTATAGCAATCAGCCCCAGCATTTT. Translation gives CASSLTGIYSNQPQHF.